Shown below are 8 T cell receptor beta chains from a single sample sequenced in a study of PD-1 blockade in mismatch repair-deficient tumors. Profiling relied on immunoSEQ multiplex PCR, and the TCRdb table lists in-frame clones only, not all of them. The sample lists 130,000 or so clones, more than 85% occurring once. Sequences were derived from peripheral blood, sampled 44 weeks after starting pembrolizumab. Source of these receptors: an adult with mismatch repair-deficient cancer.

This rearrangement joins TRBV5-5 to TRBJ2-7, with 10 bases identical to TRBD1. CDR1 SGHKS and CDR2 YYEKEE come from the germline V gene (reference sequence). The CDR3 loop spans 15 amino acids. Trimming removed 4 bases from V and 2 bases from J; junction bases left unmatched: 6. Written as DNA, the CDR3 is TGTGCCAGCAGCGCAACGACAGGGGGCCCCTACGAGCAGTACTTC. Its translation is CASSATTGGPYEQYF.

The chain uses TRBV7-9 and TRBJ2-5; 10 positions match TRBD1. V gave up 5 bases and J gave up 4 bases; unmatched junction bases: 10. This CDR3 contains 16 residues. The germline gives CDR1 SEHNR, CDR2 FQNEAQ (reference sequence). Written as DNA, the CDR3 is TGTGCCAGCAGCCCCCCCGACAGGGGGCAGGTAGAGACCCAGTACTTC. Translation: CASSPPDRGQVETQYF.

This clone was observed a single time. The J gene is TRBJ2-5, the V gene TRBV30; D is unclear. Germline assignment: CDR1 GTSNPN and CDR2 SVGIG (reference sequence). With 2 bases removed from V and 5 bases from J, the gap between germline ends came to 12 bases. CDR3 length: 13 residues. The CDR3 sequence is CAWSLTFEETQYF. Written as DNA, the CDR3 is TGTGCCTGGAGTTTGACCTTTGAGGAGACCCAGTACTTC.

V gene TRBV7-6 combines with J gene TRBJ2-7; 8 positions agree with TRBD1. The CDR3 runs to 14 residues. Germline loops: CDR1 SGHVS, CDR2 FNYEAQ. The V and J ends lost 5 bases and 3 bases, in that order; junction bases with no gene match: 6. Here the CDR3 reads CASSAGTGHYEQYF. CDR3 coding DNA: TGTGCCAGCAGCGCCGGGACAGGACACTACGAGCAGTACTTC.

This chain's CDR3 is CSVVPPGQGSGGYTF. CDR3 coding DNA: TGCAGCGTTGTGCCACCGGGACAGGGGTCGGGGGGCTACACCTTC. V usage is TRBV29-1 and J usage is TRBJ1-2; TRBD1 agrees at 10 bases. With 4 bases clipped from V and 8 bases from J, the junction kept 13 bases outside the gene matches. The CDR3 has 15 residues. Germline V gene lookup returns CDR1 SQVTM and CDR2 ANQGSEA.

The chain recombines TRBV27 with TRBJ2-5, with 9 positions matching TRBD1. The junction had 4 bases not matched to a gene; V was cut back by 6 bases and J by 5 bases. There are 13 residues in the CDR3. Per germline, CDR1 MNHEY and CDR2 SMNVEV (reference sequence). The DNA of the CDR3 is TGTGCCAGCAGACCGGACAGGGGTGAGACCCAGTACTTC. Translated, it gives CASRPDRGETQYF.

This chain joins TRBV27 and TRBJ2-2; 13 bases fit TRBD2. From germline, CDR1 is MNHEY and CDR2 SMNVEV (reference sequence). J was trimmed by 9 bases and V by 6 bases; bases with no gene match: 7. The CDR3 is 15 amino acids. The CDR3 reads CASRTGLAGVRELFF. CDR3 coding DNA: TGTGCCAGCAGAACTGGACTAGCGGGAGTCCGGGAGCTGTTTTTT.

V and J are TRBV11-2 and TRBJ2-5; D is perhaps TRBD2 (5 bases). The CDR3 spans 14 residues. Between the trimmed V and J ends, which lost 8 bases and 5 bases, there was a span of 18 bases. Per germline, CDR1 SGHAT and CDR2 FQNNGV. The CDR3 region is CASSRGLGRETQYF. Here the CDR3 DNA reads TGTGCCAGCTCAAGAGGGTTGGGTCGCGAGACCCAGTACTTC.